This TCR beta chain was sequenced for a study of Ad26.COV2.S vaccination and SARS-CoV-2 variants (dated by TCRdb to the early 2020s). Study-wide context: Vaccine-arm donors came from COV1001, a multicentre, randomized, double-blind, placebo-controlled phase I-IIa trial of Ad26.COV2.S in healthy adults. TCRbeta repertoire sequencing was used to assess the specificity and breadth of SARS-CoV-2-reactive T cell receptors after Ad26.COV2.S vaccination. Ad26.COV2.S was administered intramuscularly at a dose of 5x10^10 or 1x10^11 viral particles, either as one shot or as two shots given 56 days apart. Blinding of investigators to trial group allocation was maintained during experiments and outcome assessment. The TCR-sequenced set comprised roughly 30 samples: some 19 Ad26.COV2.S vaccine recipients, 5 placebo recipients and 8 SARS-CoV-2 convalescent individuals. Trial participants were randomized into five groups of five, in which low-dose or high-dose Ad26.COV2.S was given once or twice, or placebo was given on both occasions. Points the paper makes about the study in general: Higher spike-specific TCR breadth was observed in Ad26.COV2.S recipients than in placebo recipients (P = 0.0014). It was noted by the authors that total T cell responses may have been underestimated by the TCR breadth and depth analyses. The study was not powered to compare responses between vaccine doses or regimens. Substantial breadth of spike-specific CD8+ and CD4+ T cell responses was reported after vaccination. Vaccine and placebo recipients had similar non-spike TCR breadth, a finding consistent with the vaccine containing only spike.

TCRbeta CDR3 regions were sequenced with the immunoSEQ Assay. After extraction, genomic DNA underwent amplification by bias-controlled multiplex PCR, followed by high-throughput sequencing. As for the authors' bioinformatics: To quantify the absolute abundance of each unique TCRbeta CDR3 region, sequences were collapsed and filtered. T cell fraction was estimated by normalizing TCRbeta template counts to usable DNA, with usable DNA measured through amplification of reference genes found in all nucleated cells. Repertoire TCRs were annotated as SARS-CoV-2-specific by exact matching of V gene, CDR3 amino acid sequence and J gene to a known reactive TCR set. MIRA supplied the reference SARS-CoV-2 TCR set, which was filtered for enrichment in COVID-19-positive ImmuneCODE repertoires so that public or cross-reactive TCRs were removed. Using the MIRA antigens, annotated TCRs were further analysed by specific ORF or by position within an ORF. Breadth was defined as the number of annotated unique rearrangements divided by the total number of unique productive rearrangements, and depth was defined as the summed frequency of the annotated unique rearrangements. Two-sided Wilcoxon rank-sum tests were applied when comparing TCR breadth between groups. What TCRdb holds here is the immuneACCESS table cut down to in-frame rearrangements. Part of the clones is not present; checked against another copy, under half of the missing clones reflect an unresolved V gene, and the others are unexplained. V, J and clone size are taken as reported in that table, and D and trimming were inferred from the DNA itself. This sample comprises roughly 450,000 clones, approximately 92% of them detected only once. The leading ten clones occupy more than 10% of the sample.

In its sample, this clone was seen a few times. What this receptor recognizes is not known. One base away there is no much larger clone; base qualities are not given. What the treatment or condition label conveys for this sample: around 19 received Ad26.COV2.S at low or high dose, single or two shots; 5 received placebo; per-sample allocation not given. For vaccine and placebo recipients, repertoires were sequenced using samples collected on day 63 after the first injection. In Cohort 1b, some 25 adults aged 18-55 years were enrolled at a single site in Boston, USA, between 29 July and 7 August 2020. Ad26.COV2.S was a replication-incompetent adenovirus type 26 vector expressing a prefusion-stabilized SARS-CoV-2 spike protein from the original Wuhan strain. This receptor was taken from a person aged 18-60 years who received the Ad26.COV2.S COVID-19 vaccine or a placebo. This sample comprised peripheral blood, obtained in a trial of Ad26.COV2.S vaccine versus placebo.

The CDR3 reads as follows: CASSLKPGEPSYEQYF. The nucleotide sequence is given as TGTGCCAGCAGTTTAAAGCCGGGGGAACCCTCCTACGAGCAGTACTTC. The V gene is TRBV27 and the J gene is TRBJ2-7; TRBD2 is perhaps the D gene, given 6 matching bases. The CDR3 holds 16 amino acids from the cysteine to the phenylalanine. Only the CDR3 portion is preserved as DNA: 48 bases, with reading frame beginning at the first base. Taken from the germline V gene (reference sequence), the CDR1 and CDR2 loops are MNHEY and SMNVEV. V is reduced by 2 bases and J by 0 bases, leaving a spacing of 14 bases between them.